Sequencing of this T cell receptor beta chain was carried out in a study of post-analysis software for immune sequencing data (dated by TCRdb to between 2014 and 2017). As for the study more broadly: The recorded disease courses included relapsing-remitting, secondary progressive and progressive-relapsing multiple sclerosis, and some patients had no subtype annotation. A subset of samples was prepared in parallel using single-end sample barcoding, then pooled and co-amplified after Illumina adapter ligation. The patient repertoires were compared against approximately ten previously published healthy control repertoires obtained from donors aged roughly 6 to 25 years. General study outcomes and caveats: Strong co-clustering of samples prepared in the same batch was shown by direct clustering with F measure, prompting a batch-effect correction. The multiple sclerosis patient group was slightly younger than the control group. Patients showed significantly higher frequencies than controls for a handful of TRBV segments, among them TRBV5-6, TRBV5-1 and TRBV20-1. Normalized Chao1 diversity was significantly lower in multiple sclerosis patients than controls, suggesting substantial peripheral T-cell clonal expansion.

Library method: PCR. TCRdb records Illumina HiSeq 2500 as the sequencer. To reduce PCR and sequencing biases, unique molecular identifiers were built into the TCR beta cDNA libraries. Some 500,000 cDNA molecules were obtained for every 1 to 10 million input T cells, so each molecule roughly corresponded to one T cell. The patient libraries were prepared and sequenced using the same protocol as the earlier healthy control dataset. Within a given batch, samples were prepared together, multiplexed and sequenced on the same HiSeq lane. The study's processing was this. Raw barcoded reads were processed with MIGEC, discarding single-read molecular identifier groups before consensus assembly and CDR3 extraction. VDJtools was used for post-analysis of the clonotype tables, and diversity was normalized by down-sampling every dataset to the size of the smallest sample. Repertoire overlap clustering matched CDR3 amino acid but not nucleotide sequences to correct batch-related cross-sample contamination. TCRdb trimmed public reads at Q25 via fastp, called clones via MiXCR and kept in-frame beta chains. Entries are consolidated by CDR3 protein sequence, retaining the most common genes and DNA. TCRdb, not the authors, supplied the V and J calls. The sample has hundreds of thousands of distinct CDR3 sequences on record, about 32% of them singletons. 0.56% of the sample belongs to the ten largest clones.

To demonstrate the VDJtools post-analysis software, TCR beta repertoires were profiled from the peripheral blood of more than ten young patients with multiple sclerosis. The multiple sclerosis patients were children and adolescents ranging in age from about 6 to 16 years. CDR1 ENHRY and CDR2 SYGVKD are derived from the germline V gene. The CDR3 runs 17 amino acids, cysteine and phenylalanine included. Of the read, only the CDR3 DNA is kept; its 51 bases are in frame from base 1. Between the V and J ends, shortened by 5 bases and 1 base respectively, the junction contains 15 bases. In its sample, this clonotype was seen many times. Its antigen is currently not known. Base qualities are missing; no much larger clone stands one base away.

This receptor chain uses TRBV10-3 and TRBJ2-6; a weak D assignment points to TRBD1 (6 bases agree). The sequence derives from a girl aged 5-17 years with multiple sclerosis. What was sequenced was blood. For the CDR3, the sequence is CAISRQASTSGANVLTF. DNA sequence: TGTGCCATCAGTCGACAGGCCTCGACGTCTGGGGCCAACGTCCTGACTTTC.